Shown below are 13 T cell receptor beta chains from a single sample sequenced in a study of response to subunit inactivated influenza vaccine. TCRdb re-analysed the RT-PCR reads in MiXCR, keeping a single row per CDR3 protein. The data hold 650,000 or so distinct CDR3 sequences, with around 15% observed a single time. The input for sequencing was PBMCs from blood, taken 14 to 15 days before vaccination. The receptors derive from a man in his fifties or sixties who received an inactivated influenza vaccine.

This clonotype was observed a few times. The chain has TRBV12-3 or TRBV12-4 and TRBJ2-3; 8 bases match TRBD2. This CDR3 region has 15 residues. After removal of 2 bases from V and 4 bases from J, the junction contained 5 bases not matched to a gene. CDR3 region: CASSLLGTSPDTQYF. In DNA form, the CDR3 reads TGTGCCAGCAGTTTACTCGGGACTAGTCCAGATACGCAGTATTTT.

Only a few counts were recorded for this clonotype. The chain joins TRBV20-1 to TRBJ1-1; 7 bases agree with TRBD1. Germline loops: CDR1 DFQATT, CDR2 SNEGSKA (reference sequence). The CDR3 covers 15 residues. V lost 2 bases, J lost 0 bases, and 6 bases stayed unmatched. CDR3: CSARNRGRLNTEAFF. For the CDR3, the DNA is TGCAGTGCTAGAAACAGGGGCCGCTTGAACACTGAAGCTTTCTTT.

The rearrangement joins TRBV7-2 to TRBJ2-2; D is perhaps TRBD1 or TRBD2 (5 bases each). Per the germline V gene, CDR1 is SGHTA and CDR2 is FQGNSA. V gave up 2 bases and J gave up 8 bases, with 18 bases separating them. This CDR3 comprises 16 residues. The CDR3 protein is CASSLQAVMGTGELFF. CDR3 sequence (DNA): TGTGCCAGCAGCTTACAAGCCGTTATGGGGACGGGGGAGCTGTTTTTT.

The CDR3 reads CSAYRGTASFNYGYTF. CDR3 bases: TGCAGTGCTTATCGTGGGACCGCCAGTTTTAACTATGGCTACACCTTC. This chain joins TRBV20-1 and TRBJ1-2; D possibly corresponds to TRBD1 (5 bases). Trimming pared 5 bases from V and 1 base from J, leaving 20 bases between. CDR3 size: 16 residues. Per the germline V gene, CDR1 is DFQATT and CDR2 is SNEGSKA (reference sequence).

This clonotype came up a few times. This sequence joins TRBV7-9 and TRBJ1-1, with 9 bases aligning to TRBD1. The ends lost 4 bases at V and 4 bases at J; junction bases unmatched: 7. The CDR3 runs 15 residues. Per the germline V gene, CDR1 is SEHNR and CDR2 is FQNEAQ (reference sequence). CDR3 nucleotides: TGTGCCAGCAGCTCCAACAGGGGGCTTCTCACTGAAGCTTTCTTT. The encoded protein is CASSSNRGLLTEAFF.

The rearrangement links TRBV20-1 to TRBJ2-1, with TRBD2 identical over 8 bases. Trimming removed 0 bases from V and 4 bases from J; junction bases left unmatched: 5. Germline assignment: CDR1 DFQATT and CDR2 SNEGSKA (reference sequence). This CDR3 has 15 residues. CDR3 coding DNA: TGCAGTGCTAGAGATCTACTAGCGGCATACAATGAGCAGTTCTTC. This sequence encodes CSARDLLAAYNEQFF.

The gene calls are TRBV20-1 and TRBJ2-7; D remains ambiguous. The CDR3 loop spans 12 amino acids. Germline V lookup: CDR1 DFQATT, CDR2 SNEGSKA (reference sequence). The V end lost 3 bases, the J end lost 4 bases, and 10 bases lay between the germline ends. CDR3 sequence reads: CSASDGLYEQYF. DNA for the CDR3: TGCAGTGCTAGTGACGGATTATACGAGCAGTACTTC.

This chain links TRBV11-2 with TRBJ2-3, with 14 nucleotides matching TRBD2. Unmatched junction bases numbered 10, after V lost 5 bases and J lost 3 bases. The germline V gene encodes CDR1 SGHAT and CDR2 FQNNGV. There are 18 residues in the CDR3. CDR3 sequence: CASSPLGTSGGLTDTQYF. The CDR3, as DNA: TGTGCCAGCAGCCCCCTAGGGACTAGCGGGGGCCTGACAGATACGCAGTATTTT.

The rearrangement uses TRBV7-6 and TRBJ2-1; tentatively, D is TRBD2 (6 bases). The germline V gene has CDR1 SGHVS and CDR2 FNYEAQ. Trimming stripped 5 bases from V and 6 bases from J, with 20 bases between. The CDR3 spans 16 residues. The CDR3: CASSPARGSGGNEQFF. The CDR3 DNA sequence: TGTGCCAGCAGCCCAGCGCGGGGCTCCGGGGGCAATGAGCAGTTCTTC.

This clonotype has just one count. The rearrangement links TRBV4-3 to TRBJ1-2; D perhaps matches TRBD1 (5 bases). V was trimmed by 0 bases and J by 2 bases, leaving 22 bases between them. This CDR3 is built from 19 residues. Germline V CDR1 and CDR2: LGHNA, YSLEER. CDR3 sequence reads: CASSQDEGIRAGRNYGYTF. The CDR3, as DNA: TGCGCCAGCAGCCAAGATGAGGGAATCAGGGCAGGCCGAAACTATGGCTACACCTTC.

This clonotype has only a few counts. V and J are TRBV6-5 and TRBJ2-2; D ambiguous. CDR1 is MNHEY and CDR2 is SVGAGI in the germline V gene. Trimming pared 0 bases from V and 1 base from J, leaving 9 bases between. This CDR3 contains 16 residues. The CDR3 nucleotides read TGTGCCAGCAGTTACTCGATTAGACAGAACACCGGGGAGCTGTTTTTT. Its translation: CASSYSIRQNTGELFF.

This clonotype was seen only a few times. The chain recombines TRBV20-1 with TRBJ2-7, with D maybe TRBD2 (6 bases). This CDR3 comprises 12 residues. V was pared by 4 bases and J by 5 bases, with 12 bases between. Germline V gene sequence: CDR1 DFQATT, CDR2 SNEGSKA (reference sequence). The CDR3 is CSANREFDEQYF. The CDR3 DNA follows: TGCAGTGCTAACCGGGAGTTTGACGAGCAGTACTTC.

This chain links TRBV18 with TRBJ2-5; 7 nucleotides line up with TRBD2. This CDR3 contains 13 residues. Trimming at V came to 5 bases and at J to 2 bases, leaving 2 bases not matched to a gene. Germline-derived CDR1 and CDR2 are KGHSH and LQKENI. The CDR3 here is CASSLREQETQYF. CDR3 bases: TGTGCCAGCTCATTGCGGGAGCAAGAGACCCAGTACTTC.